This T cell receptor (beta chain) was sequenced in a study of beta chain bispecific antibodies for T cell cancers (dated by TCRdb to 2020 to 2023). About the investigation overall: Healthy donor T cells were cocultured with T cell leukemia lines and bispecific antibodies, then TRBV sequencing of surviving cells measured the depletion of each TRBV family. Surface TRBV12 (TRBV12-3) was expressed on Jurkat cells, and surface TRBV5-5 was expressed on HPB-ALL cells. The paper as a whole reports these results and caveats: Cross-reactivity of the anti-TRBV5-5 antibody with TRBV5-6 was attributed to high sequence similarity between the two genes. Every sequenced sample was a mix of normal T cells and leukemia cell line cells, and most of the targeted TRBV signal originated from the leukemia cells instead of the normal T cells.

Unique molecular identifier barcodes were built into the libraries and used for clonotype quantification. Qiagen AllPrep DNA/RNA Micro kits were used to isolate total RNA, and an Agilent TapeStation was used to check RNA quality. TCR beta libraries were constructed by 5' RACE, in which cDNA synthesis was followed by two PCR steps with TCR beta constant-region gene-specific primers. Sequencing of the TCR beta libraries was performed on an Illumina MiSeq platform. For the original study's pipeline: MIGEC, MiXCR and VDJtools were used for read processing. Clonotype frequency was calculated as the fraction of unique molecular identifiers assigned to a given clonotype among all unique molecular identifiers in the sample. Nonfunctional TRBV genes listed as pseudogenes or open reading frames in IMGT, such as TRBV1, TRBV12-1 and TRBV21, were excluded. Starting from the raw public reads, TCRdb applied fastp trimming at Q25, assembled clones with MiXCR and retained in-frame beta chains. For every CDR3 protein sequence, its rows merge into one entry that carries the most common genes and DNA. The V and J calls and clone size are TCRdb's, not the authors'. A total of about 20,000 distinct CDR3 sequences appear in this sample, approximately 2.4% of them only once. The ten top clones hold approximately 30% of the sample.

V gives up 3 bases and J gives up 1 base, and the segment between their germline ends measures 12 bases. Via the germline V gene (reference sequence), CDR1 is SEHNR and CDR2 FQNEAQ. The cysteine opens and the phenylalanine closes a CDR3 of 16 amino acids. Only the CDR3 portion is preserved as DNA: 48 bases, with reading frame beginning at the first base. At least ten counts were recorded for this clonotype. The specificity of this receptor is unknown. Nothing much larger sits one base from this clone, and base qualities are not available. T cells were expanded from blood mononuclear cells with anti-CD3 antibody OKT3 or CD3/CD28 Dynabeads for around three days. The culture conditions for expanded T cells were RPMI 1640 plus 10% fetal bovine serum, recombinant human IL-2 (roughly 95 IU/ml) and IL-7 (about 5 ng/ml). Each coculture mixed around 5 x 10^4 target cells and around 5 x 10^4 normal T cells with bispecific antibody in approximately 100 ul and was incubated at 37 degrees C for around 17 hours. Each bispecific antibody was composed of two single-chain variable fragments, which were expressed in a single-chain diabody format with a His tag. The effector T cells were obtained from healthy human donors, with peripheral blood mononuclear cells isolated from leukapheresis samples by Ficoll density gradient centrifugation.

Sequenced input: healthy donor T cells cultured with leukemia cells. The TCR originated in a human donor in good health. Some clones in this sample may be carry-over from other donors' samples. The chain links TRBV7-9 with TRBJ2-2, with the identity of the D gene unclear. The CDR3 region has the sequence CASSLWVVMNTGELFF. The bases are TGTGCCAGCAGCTTGTGGGTTGTAATGAACACCGGGGAGCTGTTTTTT.